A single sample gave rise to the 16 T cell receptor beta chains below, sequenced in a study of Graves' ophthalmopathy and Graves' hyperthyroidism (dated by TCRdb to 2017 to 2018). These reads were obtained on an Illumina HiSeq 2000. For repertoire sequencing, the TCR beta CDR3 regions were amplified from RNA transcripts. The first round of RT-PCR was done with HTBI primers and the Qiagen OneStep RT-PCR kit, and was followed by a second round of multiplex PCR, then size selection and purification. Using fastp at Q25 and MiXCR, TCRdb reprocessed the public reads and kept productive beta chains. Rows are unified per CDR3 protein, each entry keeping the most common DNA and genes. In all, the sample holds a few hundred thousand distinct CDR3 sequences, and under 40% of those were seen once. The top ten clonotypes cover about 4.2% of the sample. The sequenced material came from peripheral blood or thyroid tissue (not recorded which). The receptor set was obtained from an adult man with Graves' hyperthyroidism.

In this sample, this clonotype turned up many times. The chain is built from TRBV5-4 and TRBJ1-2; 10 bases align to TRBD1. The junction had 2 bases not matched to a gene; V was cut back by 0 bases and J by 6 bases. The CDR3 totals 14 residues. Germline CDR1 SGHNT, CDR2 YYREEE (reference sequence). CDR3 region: CASSLGDRGDGYTF. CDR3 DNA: TGTGCCAGCAGCTTGGGGGACAGGGGTGATGGCTACACCTTC.

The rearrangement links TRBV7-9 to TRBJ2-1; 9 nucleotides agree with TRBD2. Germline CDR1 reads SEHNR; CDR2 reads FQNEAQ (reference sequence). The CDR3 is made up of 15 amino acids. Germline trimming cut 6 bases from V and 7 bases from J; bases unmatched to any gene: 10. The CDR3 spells CASSFSGGYANEQFF. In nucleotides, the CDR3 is TGTGCCAGCAGTTTCAGCGGGGGGTACGCTAATGAGCAGTTCTTC. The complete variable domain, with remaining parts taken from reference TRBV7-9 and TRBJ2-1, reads DTGVSQNPRHKITKRGQNVTFRCDPISEHNRLYWYRQTLGQGPEFLTYFQNEAQLEKSRLLSDRFSAERPKGSFSTLEIQRTEQGDSAMYLCASSFSGGYANEQFFGPGTRLTVL.

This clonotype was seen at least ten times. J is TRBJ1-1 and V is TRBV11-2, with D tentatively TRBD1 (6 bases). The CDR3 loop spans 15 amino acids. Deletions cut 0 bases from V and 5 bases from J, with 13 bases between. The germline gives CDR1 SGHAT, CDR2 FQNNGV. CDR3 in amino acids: CASSLDRGRGTEAFF. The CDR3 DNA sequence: TGTGCCAGCAGCTTAGACAGGGGAAGAGGGACTGAAGCTTTCTTT.

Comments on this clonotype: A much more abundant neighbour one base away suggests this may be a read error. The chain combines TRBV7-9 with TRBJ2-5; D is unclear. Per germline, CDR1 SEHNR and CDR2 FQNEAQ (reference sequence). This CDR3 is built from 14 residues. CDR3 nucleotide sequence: TGTGCCAGCAGCTTAGTGCTGAGGTCGGAGACCCGGTACTTC. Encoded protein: CASSLVLRSETRYF.

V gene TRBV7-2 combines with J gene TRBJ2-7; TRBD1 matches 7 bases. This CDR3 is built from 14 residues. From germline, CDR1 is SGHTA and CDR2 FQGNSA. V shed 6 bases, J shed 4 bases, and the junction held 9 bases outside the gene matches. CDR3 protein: CASSPYRGNYEQYF. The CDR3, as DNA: TGTGCCAGCAGTCCCTACAGGGGCAATTACGAGCAGTACTTC.

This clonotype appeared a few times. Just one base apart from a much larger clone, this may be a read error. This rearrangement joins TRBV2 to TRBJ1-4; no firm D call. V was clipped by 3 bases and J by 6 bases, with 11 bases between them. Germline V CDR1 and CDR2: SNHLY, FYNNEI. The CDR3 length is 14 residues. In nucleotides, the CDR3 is TGTGCCAGCAGTGACCAAAGGGTGGATGAAAAACTGTTTTTT. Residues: CASSDQRVDEKLFF.

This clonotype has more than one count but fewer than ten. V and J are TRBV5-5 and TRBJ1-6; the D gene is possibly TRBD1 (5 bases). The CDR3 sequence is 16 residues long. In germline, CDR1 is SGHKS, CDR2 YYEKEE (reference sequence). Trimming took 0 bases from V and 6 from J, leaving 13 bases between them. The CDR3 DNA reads TGTGCCAGCAGCTTGGTTCCGGGGACGGGTAATTCACCCCTCCACTTT. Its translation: CASSLVPGTGNSPLHF.

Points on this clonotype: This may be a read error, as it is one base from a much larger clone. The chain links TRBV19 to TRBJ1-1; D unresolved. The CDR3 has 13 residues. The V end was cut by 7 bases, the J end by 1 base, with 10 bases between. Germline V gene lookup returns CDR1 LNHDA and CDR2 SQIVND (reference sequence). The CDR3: CASTRGRNTEAFF. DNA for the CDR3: TGTGCCAGTACGCGGGGTAGGAACACTGAAGCTTTCTTT.

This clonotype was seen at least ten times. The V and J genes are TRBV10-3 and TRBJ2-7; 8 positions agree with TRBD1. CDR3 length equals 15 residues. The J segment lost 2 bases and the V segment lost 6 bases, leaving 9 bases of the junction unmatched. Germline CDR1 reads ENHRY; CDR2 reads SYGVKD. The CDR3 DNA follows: TGTGCCATCAGCCGGACAGGGAGCCCGACCTACGAGCAGTACTTC. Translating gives CAISRTGSPTYEQYF.

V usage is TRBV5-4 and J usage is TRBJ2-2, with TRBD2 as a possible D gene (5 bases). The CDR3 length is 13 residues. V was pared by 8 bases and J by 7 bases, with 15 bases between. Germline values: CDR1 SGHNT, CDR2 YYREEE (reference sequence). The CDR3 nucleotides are TGTGCCAGTATCCTAGCCCGGAGCGGGGAGCTGTTTTTT. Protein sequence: CASILARSGELFF.

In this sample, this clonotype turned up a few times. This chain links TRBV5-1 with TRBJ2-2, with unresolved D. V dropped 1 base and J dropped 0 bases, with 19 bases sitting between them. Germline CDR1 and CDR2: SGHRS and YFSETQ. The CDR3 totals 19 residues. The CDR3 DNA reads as TGCGCCAGCAGCTTGAAATTGGCTCGTAGGAGAGCGAACACCGGGGAGCTGTTTTTT. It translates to CASSLKLARRRANTGELFF.

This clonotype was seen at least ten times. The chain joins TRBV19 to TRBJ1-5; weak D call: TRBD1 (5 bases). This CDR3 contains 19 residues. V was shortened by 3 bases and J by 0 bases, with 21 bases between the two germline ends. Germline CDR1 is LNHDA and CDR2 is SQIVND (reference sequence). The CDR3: CASSIRRQSITYSNQPQHF. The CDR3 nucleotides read TGTGCCAGTAGTATCCGCCGACAGTCCATCACATATAGCAATCAGCCCCAGCATTTT.

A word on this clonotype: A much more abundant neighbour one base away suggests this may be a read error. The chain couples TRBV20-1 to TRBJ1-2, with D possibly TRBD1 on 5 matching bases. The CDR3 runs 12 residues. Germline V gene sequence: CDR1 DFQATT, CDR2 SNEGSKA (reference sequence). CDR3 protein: CSARDSYNGYTF. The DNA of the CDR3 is TGCAGTGCAAGAGACAGTTACAATGGCTACACCTTC.

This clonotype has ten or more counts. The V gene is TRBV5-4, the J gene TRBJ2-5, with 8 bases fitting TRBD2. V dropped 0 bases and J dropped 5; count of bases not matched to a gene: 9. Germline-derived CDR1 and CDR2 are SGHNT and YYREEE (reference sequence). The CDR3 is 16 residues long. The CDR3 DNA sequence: TGTGCCAGCAGCTTGGCGACACGGGGGGGCTCGGAGACCCAGTACTTC. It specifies CASSLATRGGSETQYF.

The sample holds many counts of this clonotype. The CDR3 is CASSLTAGEPYGYTF. The CDR3 DNA sequence: TGTGCCAGCAGCTTAACGGCAGGGGAACCCTATGGCTACACCTTC. V and J are TRBV7-2 and TRBJ1-2, with D perhaps TRBD1 (6 bases). This CDR3 spans 15 amino acids. Trimming cost V 2 bases and J 4 bases, with 14 bases left between them. CDR1 is SGHTA and CDR2 is FQGNSA in the germline V gene.

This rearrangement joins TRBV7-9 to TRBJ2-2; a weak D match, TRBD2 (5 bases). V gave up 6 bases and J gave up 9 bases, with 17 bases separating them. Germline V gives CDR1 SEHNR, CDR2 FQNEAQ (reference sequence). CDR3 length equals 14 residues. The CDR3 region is CASSLAGMARELFF. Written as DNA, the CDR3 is TGTGCCAGCAGTTTGGCGGGTATGGCCCGGGAGCTGTTTTTT.